Sequencing of this T cell receptor (beta chain) was carried out in a study of CD4+ T cells in melanoma. The repertoire was sequenced with immunoSEQ multiplex PCR; TCRdb's copy has only in-frame clones and lacks some. The sample lists some 13,000 clones, about three quarters seen once, with 11% in the top ten. There are 14 residues in the CDR3. V dropped 1 base and J dropped 7 bases, with 14 bases sitting between them. Germline lookup yields CDR1 SGHDT and CDR2 YYEEEE. The chain uses TRBV5-6 and TRBJ1-2, with unresolved D. This clonotype was sampled from a human donor with melanoma. The material sequenced was cells from a culture (not recorded whether cultured in vitro). CDR3 loop: CASSLTRSVAGYTF. In DNA, the CDR3 is TGTGCCAGCAGCTTGACGCGGTCTGTAGCTGGCTACACCTTC. The full variable domain, rest sourced from reference TRBV5-6 and TRBJ1-2, is DAGVTQSPTHLIKTRGQQVTLRCSPKSGHDTVSWYQQALGQGPQFIFQYYEEEERQRGNFPDRFSGHQFPNYSSELNVNALLLGDSALYLCASSLTRSVAGYTFGSGTRLTVV.